The 23 T cell receptor beta chains presented below share a single source sample, sequenced in a study of T cell responses to AZD1222 COVID-19 vaccine. The protocol was immunoSEQ multiplex PCR, while the TCRdb copy is restricted to in-frame clones and leaves out a portion. Counted here are around 200,000 clones, roughly 93% occurring once; the ten biggest clones make up about 4%. The sample consisted of peripheral blood, taken on day 0 of AZD1222 vaccination. The receptors here all came from an adult in good health.

The CDR3 DNA follows: TGTGCCGGAGGACAGGACTCTGGAAACACCATATATTTT. Its protein product is CAGGQDSGNTIYF. The rearrangement links TRBV12-3 or TRBV12-4 to TRBJ1-3; 7 bases are shared with TRBD1. V lost 11 bases, J lost 0 bases, and 4 bases stayed unmatched. The CDR3 runs 13 residues.

The genes are TRBV4-1 and TRBJ1-4, with 7 bases identical to TRBD1. J lost 4 bases, V lost 2 bases, and 13 bases had no gene match. The germline V gene encodes CDR1 MGHRA and CDR2 YSYEKL. CDR3 length equals 18 residues. CDR3 region: CASSQQFGRGTFNEKLFF. For the CDR3, the DNA is TGCGCCAGCAGCCAACAGTTCGGCAGGGGGACTTTTAATGAAAAACTGTTTTTT.

The rearrangement links TRBV5-1 to TRBJ1-2; perhaps TRBD1 as D (6 bases). Deletions cut 0 bases from V and 2 bases from J, with 11 bases between. CDR1 and CDR2 from the germline V gene are SGHRS and YFSETQ. The CDR3 runs 15 residues. Here the CDR3 reads CASSLVITGNYGYTF. The CDR3 DNA follows: TGCGCCAGCAGCTTGGTTATCACAGGGAACTATGGCTACACCTTC.

V is TRBV4-1 and J is TRBJ1-5; D perhaps matches TRBD1 (6 bases). Per germline, CDR1 MGHRA and CDR2 YSYEKL. V gave up 0 bases and J gave up 6 bases, with 15 bases separating them. The CDR3 is made up of 16 amino acids. The CDR3 DNA reads as TGCGCCAGCAGCCAAGATCAGAACAGGGAGGGTCAGCCCCAGCATTTT. Residues: CASSQDQNREGQPQHF.

The chain couples TRBV10-2 to TRBJ1-2; TRBD1 might be the D (5 bases). V lost 0 bases, J lost 4 bases, and 15 bases lay in between. The length of the CDR3 is 16 residues. Germline CDR1 WSHSY, CDR2 SAAADI. CDR3 residues: CASSESGWDPSYGYTF. CDR3 DNA sequence: TGCGCCAGCAGTGAGTCTGGTTGGGACCCTAGCTATGGCTACACCTTC.

This chain uses TRBV7-9 with TRBJ2-1; unclear D gene. CDR1 and CDR2 from the germline V gene are SEHNR and FQNEAQ (reference sequence). The V gene lost 2 bases and the J gene lost 8 bases, with 4 bases spanning the gap. The CDR3 contains 11 residues. CDR3 nucleotides: TGTGCCAGCAGCTTATCGGATGAGCAGTTCTTC. Encoded protein: CASSLSDEQFF.

The rearrangement joins TRBV12-3 or TRBV12-4 to TRBJ1-1; unclear D gene. The length of the CDR3 is 12 residues. V lost 3 bases and J 3 bases, leaving 5 bases between the germline ends. The CDR3 is CASSFQDTEAFF. In DNA, the CDR3 is TGTGCCAGCAGTTTTCAGGACACTGAAGCTTTCTTT.

The V gene is TRBV6-4, the J gene TRBJ1-1; D gene uncertain. Germline assignment: CDR1 MRHNA and CDR2 SNTAGT. This CDR3 has 15 residues. The V end was cut by 8 bases, the J end by 4 bases, with 20 bases between. The CDR3 DNA is TGTGCCAGCGCGGAATCGTCATTCCGGGGCACTGAAGCTTTCTTT. Protein: CASAESSFRGTEAFF.

This rearrangement joins TRBV20-1 to TRBJ1-2; TRBD1 agrees at 7 bases. Unmatched junction bases numbered 3, after V lost 5 bases and J lost 6 bases. Germline V gene sequence: CDR1 DFQATT, CDR2 SNEGSKA (reference sequence). CDR3 length equals 11 residues. The CDR3 loop reads CSALTGNGYTF. The CDR3 nucleotides read TGCAGTGCTCTGACAGGGAATGGCTACACCTTC.

This chain links TRBV27 with TRBJ1-1, with D perhaps TRBD1 (5 bases). CDR3 length: 16 amino acids. V lost 7 bases, J lost 0 bases, and 18 bases lay in between. Germline loops: CDR1 MNHEY, CDR2 SMNVEV (reference sequence). The CDR3 reads CASNEGWGGVNTEAFF. For the CDR3, the DNA is TGTGCCAGCAATGAGGGGTGGGGAGGTGTGAACACTGAAGCTTTCTTT.

For this clone: The same CDR3 is also encoded by other DNA sequences in this sample. The J gene is TRBJ2-7, the V gene TRBV12-3 or TRBV12-4; D is undetermined. V lost 3 bases, J lost 0 bases, and 6 bases lay in between. This CDR3 contains 13 residues. In nucleotides, the CDR3 is TGTGCCAGCAGTTTCGGTGGCTCCTACGAGCAGTACTTC. This sequence encodes CASSFGGSYEQYF.

The J gene is TRBJ2-1, the V gene TRBV7-9, with TRBD2 matching 11 bases. CDR1 is SEHNR and CDR2 is FQNEAQ in the germline V gene (reference sequence). The CDR3 has 15 amino acids. V shed 5 bases, J shed 7 bases, and the junction held 7 bases outside the gene matches. The CDR3 DNA reads TGTGCCAGCAGCCAACTAGCGGGAGTTAAAAATGAGCAGTTCTTC. Protein product: CASSQLAGVKNEQFF.

J is TRBJ1-1 and V is TRBV6-5; D is unclear. CDR1 and CDR2 (germline): MNHEY, SVGAGI. With 2 bases removed from V and 5 bases from J, the gap between germline ends came to 9 bases. CDR3 size: 13 residues. The CDR3 region has the DNA TGTGCCAGCAGTTACGGTTCCCGGACTGAAGCTTTCTTT. Encoded protein: CASSYGSRTEAFF.

This clone showed up just once. The chain couples TRBV2 to TRBJ1-2; no firm D call. CDR1 is SNHLY, CDR2 FYNNEI, per germline. The CDR3 spans 13 residues. V gave up 5 bases and J gave up 6 bases, with 13 bases separating them. The DNA of the CDR3 is TGTGCCAGCAGTATACAGAGATCTGATGGCTACACCTTC. It specifies CASSIQRSDGYTF.

The rearrangement uses TRBV6-1 and TRBJ2-1; D possibly matches TRBD1 or TRBD2 (5 bases each). Deletions cut 2 bases from V and 1 base from J, with 12 bases between. CDR1 is MNHNS, CDR2 SASEGT, per germline. The CDR3 covers 16 residues. The CDR3 nucleotides are TGTGCCAGCAGTGAAACAACCGGGGCGTCCTACAATGAGCAGTTCTTC. This gives the protein CASSETTGASYNEQFF.

V usage is TRBV7-8 and J usage is TRBJ1-2, with D unresolved. The CDR3 runs to 15 residues. V lost 1 base and J 4 bases, leaving 13 bases between the germline ends. Germline CDR1 reads SGHVS; CDR2 reads FQNEAQ. The CDR3, as DNA: TGTGCCAGCAGCTTAGTTACTCCGGGTGGCTATGGCTACACCTTC. The encoded protein is CASSLVTPGGYGYTF.

This clone was observed a handful of times. The rearrangement links TRBV15 to TRBJ1-4, with 8 nucleotides matching TRBD1. CDR1 is LNHNV, CDR2 YYDKDF, per germline (reference sequence). The CDR3 is made up of 14 amino acids. V shed 5 bases, J shed 6 bases, and the junction held 5 bases outside the gene matches. The CDR3 spells CATSQDRADEKLFF. The CDR3 DNA reads TGTGCCACCAGCCAGGACAGGGCGGATGAAAAACTGTTTTTT. The full variable domain, rest sourced from reference TRBV15 and TRBJ1-4, is DAMVIQNPRYQVTQFGKPVTLSCSQTLNHNVMYWYQQKSSQAPKLLFHYYDKDFNNEADTPDNFQSRRPNTSFCFLDIRSPGLGDTAMYLCATSQDRADEKLFFGSGTQLSVL.

The genes are TRBV3-1 (or the pseudogene TRBV3-2) and TRBJ1-6; no reliable D call. The V gene's germline CDR1 is LGHDT and CDR2 YNNKEL (reference sequence). The CDR3 covers 12 residues. Between the trimmed V and J ends, which lost 0 bases and 9 bases, there was a span of 3 bases. This CDR3 is CASSQDGSPLHF. CDR3 sequence (DNA): TGTGCCAGCAGCCAAGATGGTTCACCCCTCCACTTT.

The V and J genes are TRBV3-1 (or the pseudogene TRBV3-2) and TRBJ1-4; tentative D call: TRBD1 (6 bases). The CDR3 covers 14 residues. The germline gives CDR1 LGHDT, CDR2 YNNKEL (reference sequence). V was trimmed by 2 bases and J by 8 bases, leaving 12 bases between them. CDR3 sequence (DNA): TGTGCCAGCAGCCAATATACAGGGAAGGAAAAACTGTTTTTT. Protein product: CASSQYTGKEKLFF.

V usage is TRBV4-1 and J usage is TRBJ1-3, with D possibly being TRBD1 (5 bases). There are 16 residues in the CDR3. The V end lost 4 bases, the J end lost 2 bases, and 15 bases lay between the germline ends. Per germline, CDR1 MGHRA and CDR2 YSYEKL. The CDR3 DNA reads TGCGCCAGCAGCCCAGACCGCGGGACGGCTGGAAACACCATATATTTT. It yields the protein CASSPDRGTAGNTIYF.

The chain recombines TRBV3-1 (or the pseudogene TRBV3-2) with TRBJ1-2; 7 bases are shared with TRBD1. Trimming took 3 bases from V and 7 from J; bases not matched to a gene: 5. Germline V gene lookup returns CDR1 LGHDT and CDR2 YNNKEL (reference sequence). The CDR3 covers 13 residues. The CDR3 DNA reads as TGTGCCAGCAGCCAGGTTGACAGGGTTGGCTACACCTTC. Protein: CASSQVDRVGYTF.

The count of this clone is one. This chain joins TRBV12-3 or TRBV12-4 and TRBJ1-1, with a possible D match to TRBD1 (5 bases). This CDR3 is built from 13 residues. V shed 5 bases and J shed 11 bases, with 18 bases lying between them. The CDR3 sequence: CASSGRRGADAFF. In DNA, the CDR3 is TGTGCCAGCAGTGGCCGACGGGGCGCGGATGCTTTCTTT.

This clone was seen once. The gene calls are TRBV30 and TRBJ2-7; 7 positions match TRBD1. This CDR3 has 13 residues. Unmatched junction bases numbered 7, after V lost 4 bases and J lost 4 bases. Germline loops: CDR1 GTSNPN, CDR2 SVGIG (reference sequence). The CDR3 DNA reads TGTGCCTGGACAGACAGGGTACGATACGAGCAGTACTTC. It codes for CAWTDRVRYEQYF.